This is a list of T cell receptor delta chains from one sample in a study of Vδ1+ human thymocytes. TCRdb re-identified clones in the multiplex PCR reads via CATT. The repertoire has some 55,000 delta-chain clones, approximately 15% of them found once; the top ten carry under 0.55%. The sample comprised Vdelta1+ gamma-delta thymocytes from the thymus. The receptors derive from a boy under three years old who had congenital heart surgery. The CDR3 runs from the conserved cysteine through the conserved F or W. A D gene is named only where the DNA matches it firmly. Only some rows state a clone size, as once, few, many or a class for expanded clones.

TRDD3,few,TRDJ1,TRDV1,CALGELRYWGTDKLIF,TGTGCTCTTGGGGAACTGAGGTACTGGGGCACCGATAAACTCATCTTT
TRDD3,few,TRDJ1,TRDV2,CACDTELGDTPDKLIF,TGTGCCTGTGACACCGAGCTGGGGGATACTCCCGATAAACTCATCTTT
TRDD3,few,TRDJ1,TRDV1,CALGELVGCRVGLGDTPDKLIF,TGTGCTCTTGGGGAACTCGTGGGGTGCAGAGTGGGACTGGGGGATACCCCCGATAAACTCATCTTT
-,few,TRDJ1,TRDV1,CALGPQRLLPEDRRYTDKLIF,TGTGCTCTTGGCCCCCAACGGCTCCTACCCGAGGATAGAAGATACACCGATAAACTCATCTTT
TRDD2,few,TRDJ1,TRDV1,CALGEFLPTPVHCYKLIF,TGTGCTCTTGGGGAATTCCTTCCTACCCCCGTACATTGTTATAAACTCATCTTT
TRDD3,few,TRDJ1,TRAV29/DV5,CAVHYEGDTKADKLIF,TGTGCAGTTCACTACGAGGGGGATACAAAGGCCGATAAGCTCATCTTT
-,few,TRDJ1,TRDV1,CALGEREIRTRCTDKLIF,TGTGCTCTTGGGGAACGAGAGATACGCACGCGGTGCACCGATAAACTCATCTTT
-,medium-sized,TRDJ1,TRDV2,CACDTVPPYTDKLIF,TGTGCCTGTGACACCGTTCCACCTTACACCGATAAACTCATCTTT
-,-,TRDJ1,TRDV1,CALGEGRLSVYTDKLIF,TGTGCTCTTGGGGAAGGGAGATTGTCGGTGTACACCGATAAACTCATCTTT
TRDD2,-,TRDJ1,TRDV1,CALGPPRPSYTTEYDKLIF,TGTGCTCTTGGGCCCCCCCGTCCTTCCTACACTACTGAGTACGATAAACTCATCTTT
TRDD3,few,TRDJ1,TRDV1,CALEVLPLGDVLYTDKLIF,TGTGCTCTTGAGGTTCTCCCACTGGGGGACGTTTTGTACACCGATAAACTCATCTTT
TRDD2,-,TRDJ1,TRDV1,CALGDPGLPTNITDKLIF,TGTGCTCTTGGGGATCCAGGCCTTCCTACGAATATAACCGATAAACTCATCTTT
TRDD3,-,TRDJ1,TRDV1,CALGEPEPNWGIRYTDKLIF,TGTGCTCTTGGGGAACCCGAACCAAACTGGGGGATACGCTATACCGATAAACTCATCTTT
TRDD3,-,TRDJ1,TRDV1,CALGERFPSRSGLGDNCSTDKLIF,TGTGCTCTTGGGGAACGGTTCCCTTCCCGAAGTGGTCTGGGGGATAATTGCTCGACCGATAAACTCATCTTT
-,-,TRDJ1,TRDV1,CALGEGGFKLIF,TGTGCTCTTGGGGAAGGGGGCTTTAAACTCATCTTT
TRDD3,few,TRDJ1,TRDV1,CALGKANPYWGIIGPLGTDKLIF,TGTGCTCTTGGGAAGGCCAACCCCTACTGGGGGATAATAGGCCCTCTCGGCACCGATAAACTCATCTTT
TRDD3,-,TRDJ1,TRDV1,CALGELVPLGDTKTDKLIF,TGTGCTCTTGGGGAACTAGTTCCGTTGGGGGATACGAAAACCGATAAACTCATCTTT